Listed here are 10 T cell receptor beta chains from one sample, sequenced in a study of blood T cells in healthy people across ages. Through a sample-barcoded 5' primer and a J-beta primer mix, a second PCR was run for roughly 6 to 11 cycles. Each CDR3 protein gets one entry after TCRdb re-called the 5' RACE reads with MiXCR. The sample shows about 1.4 million distinct CDR3 sequences, approximately 59% of them seen only once. The specimen was blood. These TCRs come from a man aged 18 to 29 in good health.

V usage is TRBV28 and J usage is TRBJ2-7; D possibly corresponds to TRBD1 (6 bases). V lost 11 bases and J lost 4, with 18 bases in between. This CDR3 is built from 13 residues. CDR1 MDHEN and CDR2 SYDVKM come from the germline V gene. CDR3 region: CAPRTATDYEQYF. DNA of the CDR3: TGTGCCCCCCGGACAGCAACCGATTACGAGCAGTACTTC.

The rearrangement uses TRBV27 and TRBJ2-3, with TRBD2 matching over 7 bases. The CDR3 spans 16 residues. J was trimmed by 1 base and V by 6 bases; bases with no gene match: 10. CDR1 and CDR2 (germline): MNHEY, SMNVEV (reference sequence). Here the CDR3 DNA reads TGTGCCAGCAGATTTTCGGGCCTAGCGGGCACAGATACGCAGTATTTT. It encodes CASRFSGLAGTDTQYF.

The table lists this clonotype with a few counts. This chain joins TRBV29-1 and TRBJ2-7; no clear D. The V gene lost 6 bases and the J gene lost 1 base, with 13 bases spanning the gap. There are 13 residues in the CDR3. Looked up from germline, CDR1 is SQVTM and CDR2 is ANQGSEA. The CDR3 sequence: CSVSTTVSYEQYF. The CDR3 DNA follows: TGCAGCGTATCTACCACCGTTTCCTACGAGCAGTACTTC.

This CDR3 is CASSPLIQGWETQYF. As DNA, the CDR3 is TGTGCCAGCTCACCACTAATACAGGGTTGGGAGACCCAGTACTTC. The chain uses TRBV18 and TRBJ2-5; D perhaps matches TRBD1 (6 bases). Trimming stripped 1 base from V and 5 bases from J, with 14 bases between. CDR1 is KGHSH, CDR2 LQKENI, per germline. The CDR3 has 15 residues.

The chain joins TRBV6-2 or TRBV6-3 to TRBJ1-2; TRBD1 is a possible D gene (6 bases). The CDR3 consists of 15 residues. V was cut by 2 bases and J by 2 bases, with 12 bases left in between. CDR1 and CDR2 (germline): MNHEY, SVGEGT. CDR3 DNA: TGTGCCAGCAGTTACGGCCGCAGGGGAAACTATGGCTACACCTTC. Its protein product is CASSYGRRGNYGYTF.

This chain joins TRBV9 and TRBJ1-2; unclear D gene. V was cut by 8 bases and J by 2 bases, with 10 bases left in between. Germline V gene data show CDR1 as SGDLS and CDR2 as YYNGEE. The CDR3 has 12 amino acids. The CDR3 region has the DNA TGTGCCAGTAATGGACGGAACTATGGCTACACCTTC. Its translation is CASNGRNYGYTF. Full variable domain (missing parts from reference TRBV9 and TRBJ1-2): DSGVTQTPKHLITATGQRVTLRCSPRSGDLSVYWYQQSLDQGLQFLIQYYNGEERAKGNILERFSAQQFPDLHSELNLSSLELGDSALYFCASNGRNYGYTFGSGTRLTVV.

This clonotype has just a few counts. This chain connects TRBV29-1 to TRBJ2-4; 9 nucleotides match TRBD2. Germline V lookup: CDR1 SQVTM, CDR2 ANQGSEA. The CDR3 totals 13 residues. V was pared by 1 base and J by 13 bases, with 8 bases of the junction left unmatched. The CDR3 DNA follows: TGCAGCGTTGAAGGCGGGAGGGCCGAGGTGCAGTACTTC. Amino acid sequence: CSVEGGRAEVQYF.

This chain joins TRBV5-1 and TRBJ2-4, with 8 positions matching TRBD1. The end of the DNA fits TRBJ2-7 better, so the J call may be wrong. This CDR3 spans 14 amino acids. CDR1 SGHRS and CDR2 YFSETQ come from the germline V gene. The CDR3 nucleotides read TGCGCCAGCAGCTTGGGACAGGGGATGTACGAGCAGTACTTC. It encodes CASSLGQGMYEQYF.

J is TRBJ2-5 and V is TRBV5-1, with no clear D. CDR3 size: 13 residues. V was clipped by 3 bases and J by 2 bases, with 8 bases between them. Germline CDR1 and CDR2: SGHRS and YFSETQ. Here the CDR3 reads CASSWVIQETQYF. The CDR3 DNA follows: TGCGCCAGCAGCTGGGTTATTCAAGAGACCCAGTACTTC.

V is TRBV29-1 and J is TRBJ2-7; D remains ambiguous. CDR3 length equals 12 residues. V lost 4 bases and J 2 bases, leaving 9 bases between the germline ends. CDR1 is SQVTM and CDR2 is ANQGSEA in the germline V gene. This CDR3 reads CSVVAVTYEQYF. The CDR3 coding sequence is TGCAGCGTTGTCGCGGTAACCTACGAGCAGTACTTC.